This TCR beta chain was identified during a study of T cell responses to AZD1222 COVID-19 vaccine. About the research overall: Samples with a second dose at about 4 or about 12 weeks were pooled together.

CDR3 length: 14 residues. V was clipped by 5 bases and J by 9 bases; unmatched bases: 7. In germline, CDR1 is SNHLY, CDR2 FYNNEI. Note on this clone: Antigen: not known.

The study's findings and limits: In the spike-specific TCR repertoire, nearly half reportedly target unmutated variant regions. Repertoire sampling occurred only after the peak T cell response. The study identified only six AZD1222 recipients as seropositive at baseline.

The assay was immunoSEQ multiplex PCR, and TCRdb's table has in-frame clones only and misses some. The data show 150,000 to 180,000 clones, around 90% seen once. This specimen was peripheral blood, taken on day 0 of AZD1222 vaccination. J is TRBJ2-1 and V is TRBV2; 10 nucleotides line up with TRBD1. This TCR was sampled from an adult in good health. The CDR3 here is CASSPGTGVSEQFF. Here the CDR3 DNA reads TGTGCCAGCAGTCCCGGGACAGGGGTCAGTGAGCAGTTCTTC. Together with reference TRBV2 and TRBJ2-1, the CDR3 gives the full variable domain: EPEVTQTPSHQVTQMGQEVILRCVPISNHLYFYWYRQILGQKVEFLVSFYNNEISEKSEIFDDQFSVERPDGSNFTLKIRSTKLEDSAMYFCASSPGTGVSEQFFGPGTRLTVL.